A selection of T cell receptor beta chains follows, all from one sample in a study of cytomegalovirus exposure and HLA in healthy donors. Only in-frame clones appear in the TCRdb table, and some are missing; sequencing was by immunoSEQ multiplex PCR. There are 150,000 to 200,000 clones in the sample; 68% occur only once, and about 2.9% lies in the top ten. The material sequenced was PBMCs. The receptor source for this set is a woman aged 40 to 50 in good health and CMV-seropositive. The CDR3 runs from the conserved cysteine through the conserved F or W. A D gene is named only where the DNA matches it firmly. Some rows have no size entry. The others give once, few or many, or a class for an expanded clone.

J gene | D gene | clone size | V gene | CDR3 DNA | CDR3 protein
TRBJ1-6 | TRBD1 | once | TRBV28 | TGTGCCAGCAGTCCCCCGGGACAGGGGGTTTCACCCCTCCACTTT | CASSPPGQGVSPLHF
TRBJ2-2 | . | . | TRBV25-1 | TGTGCCAGCTCCGCCAGAGGGAACACCGGGGAGCTGTTTTTT | CASSARGNTGELFF
TRBJ1-2 | . | . | TRBV25-1 | TGTGCCAGCAGTGCGGGGGATGGCTACACCTTC | CASSAGDGYTF
TRBJ1-4 | . | . | TRBV5-3 | TGTGCCAGAAGCCCTGTTTTGACACCTGAAGTTGCAACTAATGAAAAACTGTTTTTT | CARSPVLTPEVATNEKLFF
TRBJ2-1 | TRBD2 | . | TRBV7-6 | TGTGCCAGCAGCACCAGTTATCGGGGGGGCACGTCCTACAATGAGCAGTTCTTC | CASSTSYRGGTSYNEQFF
TRBJ1-4 | TRBD1 | few | TRBV4-1 | TGCGCCAGCAGCCAGACAGGGCGGAATGAAAAACTGTTTTTT | CASSQTGRNEKLFF
TRBJ2-5 | TRBD2 | . | TRBV10-3 | TGTGCCATCAGTGAAGGTGGGGCTAGCGGGACTCAAGAGACCCAGTACTTC | CAISEGGASGTQETQYF
TRBJ2-5 | TRBD1 | . | TRBV2 | TGTGCCAGCAGTGGACAGGGGTCTGAGACCCAGTACTTC | CASSGQGSETQYF
TRBJ2-3 | TRBD2 | . | TRBV19 | TGTGCCAGTAGTATGAAGTTTTTCCTAGCGGGAGTCCGCCGGTGGGATACGCAGTATTTT | CASSMKFFLAGVRRWDTQYF
TRBJ2-1 | TRBD1 | . | TRBV6-6 | TGTGCCAGCAGTTATTATGGACAGGGTGTTGATGAGCAGTTCTTC | CASSYYGQGVDEQFF
TRBJ2-5 | TRBD2 | . | TRBV19 | TGTGCCAGTAGTATGGGATTAGCGGGACCCGAGGGGACCCAGTACTTC | CASSMGLAGPEGTQYF
TRBJ2-1 | . | . | TRBV20-1 | TGCAGTGCGGAGTTCAACAATGAGCAGTTCTTC | CSAEFNNEQFF
TRBJ1-2 | . | few | TRBV28 | TGTGCCAGCCAAATCGACAGGAACTATGGCTACACCTTC | CASQIDRNYGYTF
TRBJ1-2 | . | . | TRBV28 | TGTGCCAACCAGGGGAACTATGGCTACACCTTC | CANQGNYGYTF
TRBJ1-5 | . | few | TRBV7-9 | TGTGCCAGCAGCTTAGACTTCAGGGGTCCTCAGCCCCAGCATTTT | CASSLDFRGPQPQHF
TRBJ2-7 | TRBD1 | . | TRBV4-1 | TGCGCCAGCAGTCGCGTGACAGGGTCCGAGCAGTACTTC | CASSRVTGSEQYF
TRBJ2-5 | TRBD2 | . | TRBV4-3 | TGCGCCAGCAGCCACTCGGGCGGGAGGCAAGAGACCCAGTACTTC | CASSHSGGRQETQYF
TRBJ2-5 | . | few | TRBV2 | TGTGCCAGCATGGGCGGGACAGCAAACCTCCAAGAGACCCAGTACTTC | CASMGGTANLQETQYF
TRBJ1-4 | TRBD1 | . | TRBV4-2 | TGTGCCAGCAGCCAAGGGACAGGGCAGGGGGAAAAACTGTTTTTT | CASSQGTGQGEKLFF
TRBJ2-7 | . | few | TRBV27 | TGTGCCAGCACACCCACGGCCGGGGTCCACGAGCAGTACTTC | CASTPTAGVHEQYF
TRBJ2-5 | TRBD1 | . | TRBV7-9 | TGTGCCAGCAGCTCGGATCCAGGGGGCGGTGGCAAGCAGTACTTC | CASSSDPGGGGKQYF
TRBJ1-2 | . | once | TRBV6-6 | TGTGCCAGCAGTCCCGACTCGACGGAGCAGGGCTACACCTTC | CASSPDSTEQGYTF
TRBJ1-2 | . | . | TRBV6-1 | TGTGCCAGCAGTGAAAGGGAGGGGGATGGCTACACCTTC | CASSEREGDGYTF
TRBJ2-3 | TRBD2 | . | TRBV10-3 | TGTGCCATCAGCACGACTAGCTTTGCGACAGATACGCAGTATTTT | CAISTTSFATDTQYF
TRBJ1-1 | . | . | TRBV5-6 | TGTGCCAGCAGCTTGGCCGAGAGGCGCTGGGTGAACACTGAAGCTTTCTTT | CASSLAERRWVNTEAFF
TRBJ2-1 | TRBD2 | . | TRBV7-3 | TGTGCCAGCAGCCCACTAGCGGGAACCCACAATGAGCAGTTCTTC | CASSPLAGTHNEQFF
TRBJ2-1 | TRBD2 | . | TRBV9 | TGTGCCAGCAGCCTCGCTAGCGGGAGGAATAATGAGCAGTTCTTC | CASSLASGRNNEQFF
TRBJ2-7 | . | . | TRBV13 | TGTGCCAGCAGCTACCGGGGAGCCTACGAGCAGTACTTC | CASSYRGAYEQYF
TRBJ2-4 | TRBD2 | . | TRBV4-1 | TGCGCCAGCAGCCAAGTGGGAGGGGTTATAGCCAAAAACATTCAGTACTTC | CASSQVGGVIAKNIQYF
TRBJ1-5 | . | few | TRBV2 | TGTGCCAGCAGGGGAACAGGGCGAGACAATCAGCCCCAGCATTTT | CASRGTGRDNQPQHF
TRBJ1-2 | . | few | TRBV29-1 | TGCAGCGTTGAATCCGGCAGGGTTAATGGCTACACCTTC | CSVESGRVNGYTF
TRBJ2-7 | . | . | TRBV19 | TGTGCCAGTAGTCCAGCCCGGAGCTCCTACGAGCAGTACTTC | CASSPARSSYEQYF
TRBJ2-7 | . | . | TRBV5-4 | TGTGCCAGCAGCTTGGCGAACAGGCGTGAGGAGCAGTACTTC | CASSLANRREEQYF
TRBJ2-5 | TRBD2 | few | TRBV2 | TGTGCCAGCAGTAGCGGGGGGCAGGGGACCCAGTACTTC | CASSSGGQGTQYF
TRBJ2-4 | TRBD1 | . | TRBV19 | TGTGCCAGTTCCGGGACAGGGGTAGTCATTCAGTACTTC | CASSGTGVVIQYF
TRBJ2-2 | TRBD2 | . | TRBV19 | TGTGCCAGTAGTATTGGGGGACTAGCGGTCACCGGGGAGCTGTTTTTT | CASSIGGLAVTGELFF
TRBJ2-7 | TRBD2 | once | TRBV7-9 | TGTGCCAGCAGCTTTGGGAAGGCTAGCGGGGGCCACGAGCAGTACTTC | CASSFGKASGGHEQYF
TRBJ2-2 | TRBD1 | . | TRBV5-1 | TGCGCCAGCAGCTTCGGGACAGGGGGCGCGGGCGGGGAGCTGTTTTTT | CASSFGTGGAGGELFF
TRBJ1-2 | TRBD1 | once | TRBV19 | TGTGCCAGTCAAAACCCTAGCTATCACAGGGGGCAGGTCTATGGCTACACCTTC | CASQNPSYHRGQVYGYTF
TRBJ2-7 | TRBD1 | few | TRBV11-1 | TGTGCCAGCACCACGACAGGGGCAGAGCAGTACTTC | CASTTTGAEQYF
TRBJ2-1 | TRBD2 | . | TRBV5-6 | TGTGCCAGCAGCGGACTAGGCAATGAGCAGTTCTTC | CASSGLGNEQFF
TRBJ2-2 | TRBD1 | . | TRBV2 | TGTGCCAGCAAGGGGACAGGGAACACCGGGGAGCTGTTTTTT | CASKGTGNTGELFF
TRBJ2-2 | TRBD2 | . | TRBV7-3 | TGTGCCAGCAGCTTAATTCCAGCGGGAGGGGCCGGGGAGCTGTTTTTT | CASSLIPAGGAGELFF
TRBJ2-3 | . | . | TRBV5-1 | TGCGCCAGCAGCTTGGAACAGGACACAGATACGCAGTATTTT | CASSLEQDTDTQYF
TRBJ2-7 | TRBD1 | . | TRBV27 | TGTGCCAGCAACCCGGGACAGGGGGCTCGGTACGAGCAGTACTTC | CASNPGQGARYEQYF
TRBJ2-1 | TRBD2 | . | TRBV19 | TGTGCCAGTAGTGGACTAGCGGGATACAATGAGCAGTTCTTC | CASSGLAGYNEQFF
TRBJ2-7 | TRBD1 | . | TRBV27 | TGTGCCAGCAGCTTGGACAGGGGGCGCGGGGAGCAGTACTTC | CASSLDRGRGEQYF
TRBJ2-1 | TRBD2 | . | TRBV6-5 | TGTGCCAGCAGGATCGGGACTAGCGGGAGTAGCGAGCAGTTCTTC | CASRIGTSGSSEQFF
TRBJ2-3 | . | . | TRBV29-1 | TGCAGCGAATTCTCCACAGATACGCAGTATTTT | CSEFSTDTQYF
TRBJ2-7 | . | . | TRBV7-2 | TGTGCCAGCAGCCAGGCCGCTTCTTACGAGCAGTACTTC | CASSQAASYEQYF